The clone carrying this T cell receptor (beta chain) is deemed medium-sized. What it binds is unknown. Germline and genes here are mouse. The CDR3 end lies 1 residue beyond the end of the read and is filled in from the germline J gene. Other DNA sequences in this sample translate to the same CDR3. The sample belongs to a study of tissue T cells after allogeneic stem cell transplantation. Study-wide results and limits: Shared clones across patients were few; motif clustering revealed tissue-specific shared signatures. Blood and spleen captured only part of the tissue TCR repertoire.

The CDR3 is made up of 15 amino acids. Germline V gene lookup returns CDR1 KGHPV and CDR2 FQNQEV (reference sequence). Trimming stripped 6 bases from V and 0 bases from J, with 12 bases between. Sequencing was performed with immunoSEQ multiplex PCR; in TCRdb, only in-frame clones are kept and a portion is missing. Found here are approximately 6,600 clones, about 47% of them singletons; the top ten hold less than 9.5%. Time point in this sample: mouse harvest day 7 after allogeneic transplant. Each mouse received 10^7 T-cell-depleted marrow cells plus 10^6 splenic CD5+ T cells by tail vein. This rearrangement joins TRBV26 to TRBJ1-3; D is possibly TRBD1 (6 bases). This receptor was identified in a female BALB/c mouse given C57BL/6 T cells with graft-versus-host disease after an allogeneic hematopoietic cell transplant. The sequenced sample was lymph node tissue. CDR3 bases read: TGTGCCAGCAGCCTCGGGACAAATTCTGGAAATACGCTCTAT. Its translation is CASSLGTNSGNTLY. The full-length CDR3 reads as CASSLGTNSGNTLYF. The full variable domain, with the rest looked up from reference TRBV26 and TRBJ1-3, is NSKVIQTPRYLVKGQGQKAKMRCIPEKGHPVVFWYQQNKNNEFKFLINFQNQEVLQQIDMTEKRFSAECPSNSPCSLEIQSSEAGDSALYLCASSLGTNSGNTLYFGEGSRLIVV.